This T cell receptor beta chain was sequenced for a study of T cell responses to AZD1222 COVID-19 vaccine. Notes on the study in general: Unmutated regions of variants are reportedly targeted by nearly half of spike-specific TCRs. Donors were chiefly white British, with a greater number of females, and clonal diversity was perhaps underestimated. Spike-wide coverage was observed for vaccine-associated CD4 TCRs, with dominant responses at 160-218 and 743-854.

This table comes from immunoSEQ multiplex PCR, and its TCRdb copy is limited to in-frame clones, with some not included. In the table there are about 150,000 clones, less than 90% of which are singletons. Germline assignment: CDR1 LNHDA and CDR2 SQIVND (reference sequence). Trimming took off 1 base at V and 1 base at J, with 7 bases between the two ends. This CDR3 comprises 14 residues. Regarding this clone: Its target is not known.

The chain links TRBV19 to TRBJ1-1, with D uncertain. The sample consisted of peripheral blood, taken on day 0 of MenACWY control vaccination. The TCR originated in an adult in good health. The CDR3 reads CASSIVTRNTEAFF. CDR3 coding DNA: TGTGCCAGTAGTATAGTTACGAGGAACACTGAAGCTTTCTTT.